This T cell receptor (beta chain) was identified during a study of blood T cell repertoires in COVID-19. At the level of the study: Acute-phase and convalescent COVID-19 samples originated in the United States, Italy and Spain.

The V and J ends lost 0 bases and 5 bases, in that order; junction bases with no gene match: 14. The germline V gene encodes CDR1 LGHNA and CDR2 YNFKEQ. The CDR3 is 19 amino acids. The authors' processing: Estimation of nucleated cell counts was performed using reference gene primer amplification. Profiled with immunoSEQ multiplex PCR; TCRdb holds only in-frame clones, not every one. The V and J calls and clone size come from that table; D and trimming were worked out from the DNA. This sample has some 390,000 clones, with roughly 86% found just once. The chain couples TRBV4-2 to TRBJ2-3, with 10 bases fitting TRBD2. The clonotype was recovered from a human donor in a cohort sampled during active COVID-19. The sequenced sample was peripheral blood. The CDR3 bases are TGTGCCAGCAGCCAAGATCGGTGGGCCGTAGAGCGGGGGGGAGATACGCAGTATTTT. It is translated as CASSQDRWAVERGGDTQYF.